The clone carrying this T cell receptor (beta chain) was seen a single time. This specimen belongs to a study of blood T cell repertoires in COVID-19. Between the trimmed V and J ends, which lost 1 base and 6 bases, there was a span of 13 bases. CDR1 and CDR2 (germline): SGHVS, FQNEAQ. The CDR3 has 15 residues. Sequenced by immunoSEQ multiplex PCR; TCRdb stores in-frame clones only, minus some. The sample has some 68,000 clones, 89% seen once; the top ten hold approximately 7.4%. The chain joins TRBV7-8 to TRBJ2-1; D call uncertain. Sequences were obtained from peripheral blood. The receptor was derived from a man in his fifties or sixties with active COVID-19. This CDR3 is CASSLVSSRGNEQFF. CDR3 nucleotides: TGTGCCAGCAGCTTAGTGTCTTCCCGAGGCAATGAGCAGTTCTTC.